This is a list of T cell receptor beta chains from one sample in a study of T-cell memory formation after mild COVID-19. TCRdb reanalysed the 5' RACE reads using MiXCR and keeps one entry per CDR3 protein. The profile shows around 500,000 distinct CDR3 sequences, roughly 20% of them singletons. The specimen sequenced was PBMCs or a T cell subset sorted from them (not recorded which). These receptors originate from an adult woman who had mild COVID-19 (a few samples of this study predate the infection). Cell type and time point are not known. Each CDR3 is given with its conserved first and last residue. The D gene is left open where the match is weak. Size values are once, few and many counts, or a class for expanded clones, and some rows have none.

d_gene,v_gene,j_gene,abundance,CDR3aa,CDR3nt
TRBD1,TRBV4-1,TRBJ1-5,NA,CASSHGQGQPQHF,TGCGCCAGCAGCCATGGACAGGGACAGCCCCAGCATTTT
NA,TRBV14,TRBJ2-5,few,CASSHQRETQYF,TGTGCCAGCAGCCATCAACGGGAGACCCAGTACTTC
TRBD1,TRBV20-1,TRBJ1-5,few,CSASQGAGNQPQHF,TGCAGTGCTAGTCAGGGGGCTGGCAATCAGCCCCAGCATTTT
TRBD1,TRBV7-9,TRBJ2-1,few,CASSFRTGVYNEQFF,TGTGCCAGCAGCTTTCGGACAGGGGTGTACAATGAGCAGTTCTTC
NA,TRBV20-1,TRBJ2-3,NA,CSARVPGHYTDTQYF,TGCAGTGCTAGAGTCCCCGGACACTACACAGATACGCAGTATTTT
TRBD1,TRBV7-9,TRBJ2-7,few,CASRRGQEYEQYF,TGTGCCAGCAGACGCGGACAGGAGTACGAGCAGTACTTC
NA,TRBV5-1,TRBJ1-5,many,CASSLAGGNNQPQHF,TGCGCCAGCAGCTTGGCCGGGGGCAACAATCAGCCCCAGCATTTT
NA,TRBV11-1,TRBJ1-1,NA,CASSLAGLEAFF,TGTGCCAGCAGCTTAGCTGGTTTGGAAGCTTTCTTT
NA,TRBV4-1,TRBJ1-1,few,CASSQEEGNTEAFF,TGCGCCAGCAGCCAAGAGGAGGGTAACACTGAAGCTTTCTTT
NA,TRBV27,TRBJ2-7,few,CASSFSEGPWNEQYF,TGTGCCAGCAGTTTTTCGGAGGGACCTTGGAACGAGCAGTACTTC
TRBD1,TRBV19,TRBJ1-1,few,CASSPGQGMDTEAFF,TGTGCCAGTAGTCCAGGACAGGGGATGGACACTGAAGCTTTCTTT
NA,TRBV12-3/TRBV12-4,TRBJ2-5,NA,CASSPWGGPTAQYF,TGTGCCAGCAGTCCCTGGGGGGGCCCAACGGCCCAGTACTTC
NA,TRBV7-6,TRBJ2-7,NA,CASSSGDIRDFLSYEQYF,TGTGCCAGCAGCTCGGGAGATATCCGGGACTTCCTGTCCTACGAGCAGTACTTC
TRBD1,TRBV5-1,TRBJ2-7,NA,CASSQWDRSYEQYF,TGCGCCAGCAGCCAGTGGGACAGATCCTACGAGCAGTACTTC
TRBD2,TRBV12-3/TRBV12-4,TRBJ2-1,NA,CASSPPGLAVDEQFF,TGTGCCAGCAGTCCCCCGGGACTAGCGGTAGATGAGCAGTTCTTC
TRBD1,TRBV6-2/TRBV6-3,TRBJ1-5,few,CASSRTTGSNQPQHF,TGTGCCAGCAGCAGAACGACAGGGAGCAATCAGCCCCAGCATTTT
NA,TRBV5-1,TRBJ2-1,few,CASSLAFAEHEQFF,TGCGCCAGCAGCTTGGCCTTTGCGGAGCATGAGCAGTTCTTC
NA,TRBV7-9,TRBJ2-3,many,CASSLMSIRDTQYF,TGTGCCAGCAGCTTAATGTCTATTCGAGATACGCAGTATTTT
TRBD1,TRBV9,TRBJ2-3,NA,CATTPWTGRTDTQYF,TGTGCCACCACCCCCTGGACAGGGCGGACAGATACGCAGTATTTT
TRBD1,TRBV12-3/TRBV12-4,TRBJ2-5,many,CASSLFRDSHEETQYF,TGTGCCAGCAGTTTATTCCGGGACAGCCATGAAGAGACCCAGTACTTC
NA,TRBV7-2,TRBJ1-6,NA,CASSSAPGSGGSPLHF,TGTGCCAGCAGCTCAGCACCGGGATCTGGTGGCTCACCCCTCCACTTT
NA,TRBV24-1,TRBJ1-1,NA,CATSDLASGNTEAFF,TGTGCCACCAGTGATTTGGCTAGTGGGAACACTGAAGCTTTCTTT
NA,TRBV5-1,TRBJ2-3,few,CASSWGAWERRSDTQYF,TGCGCCAGCAGCTGGGGTGCCTGGGAGAGGAGGTCAGATACGCAGTATTTT
TRBD1,TRBV29-1,TRBJ2-3,few,CSVDARQGAPDTQYF,TGCAGCGTCGACGCCCGACAGGGGGCCCCAGATACGCAGTATTTT
NA,TRBV5-1,TRBJ1-1,many,CASSSQGGTEAFF,TGCGCCAGCAGCAGCCAGGGAGGCACTGAAGCTTTCTTT
NA,TRBV9,TRBJ2-1,many,CASSVGTLRPNEQFF,TGTGCCAGCAGCGTGGGGACCCTCAGACCTAATGAGCAGTTCTTC
TRBD2,TRBV7-9,TRBJ2-7,few,CASSLPTSFSREQYF,TGTGCCAGCAGCTTACCGACTAGCTTTTCGCGCGAGCAGTACTTC
TRBD2,TRBV7-6,TRBJ2-7,few,CASSLGSTSGSYEQYF,TGTGCCAGCAGCTTAGGTTCCACTAGCGGGAGTTACGAGCAGTACTTC
TRBD2,TRBV10-3,TRBJ2-3,NA,CAINQRESTDTQYF,TGTGCCATCAACCAGCGGGAGAGCACAGATACGCAGTATTTT
NA,TRBV6-2/TRBV6-3,TRBJ2-7,NA,CASSYLEGLSYTRQYF,TGTGCCAGCAGTTACTTGGAAGGACTATCCTATACGAGGCAGTACTTC
NA,TRBV3-1,TRBJ2-5,NA,CASSQDLEYRQETQYF,TGTGCCAGCAGCCAAGACCTCGAGTACAGACAAGAGACCCAGTACTTC
NA,TRBV29-1,TRBJ2-7,few,CSVAWAYEQYF,TGCAGCGTTGCTTGGGCCTACGAGCAGTACTTC
NA,TRBV6-1,TRBJ2-7,NA,CASSEFVSFTYEQYF,TGTGCCAGCAGTGAATTTGTTAGCTTTACCTACGAGCAGTACTTC
NA,TRBV7-2,TRBJ2-4,few,CASSLATGSGIQYF,TGTGCCAGCAGCCTAGCGACAGGGTCAGGCATTCAGTACTTC
TRBD1,TRBV27,TRBJ2-7,many,CASSSPGQGAWEQYF,TGTGCCAGCAGTTCCCCGGGACAGGGGGCTTGGGAGCAGTACTTC
NA,TRBV10-3,TRBJ1-5,few,CAIRRDTDNQPQHF,TGTGCCATCAGGCGGGACACCGACAATCAGCCCCAGCATTTT
TRBD1,TRBV5-1,TRBJ2-3,few,CASRTKDRESTDTQYF,TGCGCCAGCAGAACCAAGGACAGGGAGAGCACAGATACGCAGTATTTT
TRBD2,TRBV24-1,TRBJ2-5,few,CATSERTSGKETQYF,TGTGCCACCAGTGAGAGGACTAGCGGAAAAGAGACCCAGTACTTC